Presented here are 3 T cell receptor beta chains from one specimen sequenced in a study of blood T cell repertoires in COVID-19. This table comes from immunoSEQ multiplex PCR, and its TCRdb copy is limited to in-frame clones, with some not included. The data show roughly 160,000 clones, roughly 89% seen once. Sequenced material: peripheral blood. The receptors were gathered from a woman in her fifties or sixties who had recovered from COVID-19.

CDR3 loop: CASSPTGEFGEQYF. The CDR3 nucleotides read TGTGCCAGCAGCCCGACAGGGGAATTCGGCGAGCAGTACTTC. The chain is built from TRBV6-2 or TRBV6-3 and TRBJ2-7; 8 bases line up with TRBD1. CDR3 length equals 14 residues. Germline V CDR1 and CDR2: MNHEY, SVGEGT. V lost 6 bases to trimming and J lost 6 bases; unmatched junction nucleotides: 10.

This clone turned up a few times. The chain has TRBV7-9 and TRBJ2-7, with 9 positions matching TRBD1. The germline CDR1 and CDR2 sequences are SEHNR and FQNEAQ (reference sequence). With V trimmed by 2 bases and J by 5 bases, 13 bases remained unmatched. The CDR3 extends over 17 amino acids. DNA of the CDR3: TGTGCCAGCAGCTTAATAGATTGGGGGACAGGGAACAACGAGCAGTACTTC. This codes for CASSLIDWGTGNNEQYF.

The V gene is TRBV6-6, the J gene TRBJ2-5; D ambiguous. This CDR3 is 12 amino acids long. V was pared by 4 bases and J by 2 bases, with 5 bases between. Germline lookup yields CDR1 MNHNY and CDR2 SVGAGI (reference sequence). The DNA for the CDR3 is TGTGCCAGCAGTTGGCAGCAAGAGACCCAGTACTTC. This codes for CASSWQQETQYF.